This T cell receptor beta chain was identified during a study of siplizumab effects on memory and regulatory T cells. General study findings and limits: Treg-derived clones made up an average of approximately 70% of mappable alloreactive CD4+ clones with siplizumab and roughly 25% in controls.

About 10^5 TCR templates were measured in each sample. Data came from immunoSEQ multiplex PCR; TCRdb stores just in-frame clones and leaves some out. The table lists about 120,000 clones, approximately 92% of them singletons. Note on this clone: The target antigen is unknown.

Trimming took off 8 bases at V and 5 bases at J, with 16 bases between the two ends. Germline V gives CDR1 SNHLY, CDR2 FYNNEI. The CDR3 is 13 amino acids. The source material was non-Treg CD4+ T cells sorted from blood. This sequence joins TRBV2 and TRBJ2-7; D is possibly TRBD2 (5 bases). The origin of this receptor is a human donor in good health. The CDR3 here is CASCVFGRDEQYF. The CDR3 nucleotides are TGTGCCAGCTGCGTCTTTGGGCGGGACGAGCAGTACTTC.